The clone carrying this T cell receptor (beta chain) was found a few times. The data were taken from a study of blood T cell repertoires in COVID-19. Study context: The analysed material was cDNA or gDNA that came from T cells, B-cell-depleted T cells, or PBMCs.

V lost 0 bases, J lost 4 bases, and 2 bases stayed unmatched. Germline CDR1 and CDR2: KGHSH and LQKENI. The CDR3 runs to 15 residues. In the source study's methods: The authors estimated nucleated cell counts from reference gene primer amplification. Clones were read by immunoSEQ multiplex PCR, and TCRdb kept only the in-frame ones, dropping some. V, J and clone size were drawn from that table, and D and trimming were deduced from the DNA. The sample holds about 210,000 clones, about 87% seen once. The chain uses TRBV18 and TRBJ2-1, with 8 positions matching TRBD1. Sequenced sample: peripheral blood. This clonotype was sampled from a man aged 65-85 years with acute or convalescent COVID-19. The CDR3 nucleotides read TGTGCCAGCTCACCACCGGGACAGGTATACAATGAGCAGTTCTTC. This sequence encodes CASSPPGQVYNEQFF.